This T cell receptor (beta chain) was sequenced in a study of cytomegalovirus exposure and HLA in healthy donors. Study summary: Out of 300 to 500 genotyped donors, around 80% belonged to the Caucasian-associated ancestry cluster.

Unmatched junction bases numbered 6, after V lost 0 bases and J lost 10 bases. CDR1 SGHRS and CDR2 YFSETQ come from the germline V gene. CDR3 length: 15 amino acids. With 60 Vbeta and 13 Jbeta primers, the PCR was carried out. As handled by the study authors: The authors later counted 70 million to 85 million unique TCR beta chains, 8.5 million to 13 million of them shared. Measured with immunoSEQ multiplex PCR; TCRdb has only the in-frame clones, and not every one. For V, J and clone size, that table is used; D and trimming come from the DNA. The table shows 150,000 to 200,000 clones, with roughly 79% occurring only once. In regard to this clone: Its antigen is as yet unknown.

Whole-study findings and limits: Confirmation in vitro established that a few CMV-associated chains were specific for CMV antigens.

The study sampled nominally healthy donors, though unrecorded immune exposures were likely. The sequence was collected from a man aged 40-49 years in good health and CMV-seropositive. Sequencing was performed on PBMCs. The chain recombines TRBV5-1 with TRBJ1-6; the match to TRBD1 covers 8 bases. The CDR3 region is CASSLDSQGASPLHF. In nucleotides, the CDR3 is TGCGCCAGCAGCTTGGATAGCCAGGGGGCCTCACCCCTCCACTTT.